The following is a TCR beta chain sequence with its context. This CDR3 has 13 amino acids. The germline V gene has CDR1 MNHEY and CDR2 SVGAGI. V was pared by 6 bases and J by 6 bases, with 13 bases between. Method: immunoSEQ multiplex PCR; TCRdb's copy keeps in-frame clones and lacks some. The sample has under 30,000 clones, roughly 90% seen once. This sample was taken from a study of T cell changes during pregnancy in multiple sclerosis. The sequence derives from a female donor in good health, enrolled as a control in a pregnancy study. J is TRBJ2-3 and V is TRBV6-5; no clear D gene. The sample here was CD4+ T cells from peripheral blood mononuclear cells, taken in the first trimester of pregnancy. The CDR3 here is CASSLFVFDTQYF. CDR3 nucleotide sequence: TGTGCCAGCAGCTTGTTTGTTTTCGATACGCAGTATTTT.